This TCR beta chain comes out of a study of neurological immune-mediated disorders. Study-wide results and limits: Levels of TCR clonal expansion peaked in HTLV-1-associated myelopathy and reached their lowest in multiple sclerosis, under those of healthy controls.

This clonotype has at least ten counts. What it binds is not known. Indicated time point: longitudinal time-point 1 (baseline). The unsorted libraries were produced from 2 million PBMCs held at -80 C. The cDNA was synthesized by means of template-switch 5'RACE, which was carried out with 10-nucleotide random UMIs. MiXCR was run by TCRdb on the 5' RACE reads, yielding one entry per CDR3 protein. The sample holds tens of thousands of distinct CDR3 sequences; roughly 13% are singletons and the top ten take 4.6%. The TCR was taken from a female donor with HTLV-1-associated myelopathy (HAM/TSP). Specimen: PBMCs.

CDR3 DNA: TGTGCCAGCATCCGGGGGGGCGTGTCAGATACGCAGTATTTT. It is translated as CASIRGGVSDTQYF. This rearrangement joins TRBV7-3 to TRBJ2-3; 8 bases agree with TRBD2. This CDR3 contains 14 residues. With V trimmed by 7 bases and J by 4 bases, 7 bases remained unmatched. Per the germline V gene, CDR1 is SGHTA and CDR2 is FQGTGA. The full variable domain, completed using reference TRBV7-3 and TRBJ2-3, is GAGVSQTPSNKVTEKGKYVELRCDPISGHTALYWYRQSLGQGPEFLIYFQGTGAADDSGLPNDRFFAVRPEGSVSTLKIQRTERGDSAVYLCASIRGGVSDTQYFGPGTRLTVL.